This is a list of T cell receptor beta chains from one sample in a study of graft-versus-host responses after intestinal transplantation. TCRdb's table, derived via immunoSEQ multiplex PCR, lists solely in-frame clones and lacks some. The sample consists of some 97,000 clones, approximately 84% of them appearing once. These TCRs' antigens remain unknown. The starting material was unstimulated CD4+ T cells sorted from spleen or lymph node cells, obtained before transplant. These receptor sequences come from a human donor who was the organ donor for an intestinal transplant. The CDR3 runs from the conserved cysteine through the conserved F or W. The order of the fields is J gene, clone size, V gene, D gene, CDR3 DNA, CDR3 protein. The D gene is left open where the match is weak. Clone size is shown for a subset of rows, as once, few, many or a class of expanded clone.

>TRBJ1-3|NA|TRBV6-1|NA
TGTGCCAGCAGTGAACAGGGAAACACCATATATTTT
CASSEQGNTIYF
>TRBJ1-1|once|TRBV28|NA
TGTGCCAGTATTAGGGCCCCTAATCTAGCTTTCTTT
CASIRAPNLAFF
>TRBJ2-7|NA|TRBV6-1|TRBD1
TGTGCCAGCAGTGATTTGGACAGGGCAACCTACGAGCAGTACTTC
CASSDLDRATYEQYF
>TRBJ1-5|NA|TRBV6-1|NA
TGTGCCAGCAGTCGGGCCGGGGGTCGTCAGCCCCAGCATTTT
CASSRAGGRQPQHF
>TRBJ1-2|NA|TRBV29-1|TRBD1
TGCAGCGCGGGACAGGGAAATAGCTATGGCTACACCTTC
CSAGQGNSYGYTF
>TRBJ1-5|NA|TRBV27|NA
TGTGCCAGCAGTTTTCGAGGGGGCAATCAGCCCCAGCATTTT
CASSFRGGNQPQHF
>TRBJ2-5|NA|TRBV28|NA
TGTGCCAGCAGTTTTAACGAACAGGTGAAGGCCCAGTACTTC
CASSFNEQVKAQYF
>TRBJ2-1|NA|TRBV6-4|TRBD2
TGTGCCAGCAGCGATAGCGGGGGGCTCAGGAATGAGCAGTTCTTC
CASSDSGGLRNEQFF
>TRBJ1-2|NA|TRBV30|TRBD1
TGTGCCTGGGCGGGGACAGCGCATGGCTACACCTTC
CAWAGTAHGYTF
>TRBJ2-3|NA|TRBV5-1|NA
TGCGCCAGCAGCTTGGAAGGGGGGCGAACAGATACGCAGTATTTT
CASSLEGGRTDTQYF
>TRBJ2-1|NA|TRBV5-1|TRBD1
TGCGCCAGCAGCCTGACAGGGGCGAACAATGAGCAGTTCTTC
CASSLTGANNEQFF
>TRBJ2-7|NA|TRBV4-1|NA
TGCGCCAGCAGCCCAGGAAGACTGGACACAGAGTCCTACGAGCAGTACTTC
CASSPGRLDTESYEQYF
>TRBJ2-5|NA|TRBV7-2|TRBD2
TGTGCCAGCAGCGAACTAGCGGGGGGGCGGGGAGAGACCCAGTACTTC
CASSELAGGRGETQYF
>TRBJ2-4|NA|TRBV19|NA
TGTGCCAGTAGGACCAGTGAGGGGGGGGGAGCCAAAAACATTCAGTACTTC
CASRTSEGGGAKNIQYF
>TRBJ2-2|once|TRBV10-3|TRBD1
TGTGCCACCGCCCGGACAGGGTTTCTCGGGGAGCTGTTTTTT
CATARTGFLGELFF
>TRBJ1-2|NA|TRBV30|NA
TGTGCCTGGAGTGTACTCCCGGACTCATATGGCTACACCTTC
CAWSVLPDSYGYTF
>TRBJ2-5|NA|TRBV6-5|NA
TGTGCCAGCATGCCTGGACAGCTTCAAGAGACCCAGTACTTC
CASMPGQLQETQYF
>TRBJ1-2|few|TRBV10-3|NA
TGTGCCATCAGTGAGTCGTCCAGGGCCTACACCTTC
CAISESSRAYTF
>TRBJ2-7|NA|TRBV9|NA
TGTGCCAGCAGCGTAGCCCCGTCGGGGGAGCAGTACTTC
CASSVAPSGEQYF
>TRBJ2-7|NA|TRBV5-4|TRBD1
TGTGCCAGCAGCGGGGCAGGGGGCACCTACGAGCAGTACTTC
CASSGAGGTYEQYF
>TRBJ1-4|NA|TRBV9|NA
TGTGCCAGCAGCGTAGCCTTGGGGTATTTCTTTAAACTGTTTTTT
CASSVALGYFFKLFF
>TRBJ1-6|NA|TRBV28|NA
TGTGCCGCGACGAGTGTTACAGCCTTAATATCCTATAATTCACCCCTCCACTTT
CAATSVTALISYNSPLHF
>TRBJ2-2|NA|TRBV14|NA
TGTGCCAGCACTGATGTTCGGGGAGGTACCGGGGAGCTGTTTTTT
CASTDVRGGTGELFF
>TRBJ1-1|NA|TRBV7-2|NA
TGTGCCAGCAGGAAGGTAGCGGAAGCTTTCTTT
CASRKVAEAFF
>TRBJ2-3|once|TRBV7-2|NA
TGTGCCAGCAGGCCCCCAGGGTTTACAGATACGCAGTATTTT
CASRPPGFTDTQYF
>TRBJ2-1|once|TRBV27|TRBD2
TGTGCCAGCACCCTCGACGGACTAGCGGGGGGTCAAAGCTCCTACAATGAGCAGTTCTTC
CASTLDGLAGGQSSYNEQFF
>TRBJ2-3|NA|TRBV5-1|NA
TGCGCCAGCAGCTTGGTGGTGGGGGGCGACACAGATACGCAGTATTTT
CASSLVVGGDTDTQYF